This T cell receptor (beta chain) was retrieved from a study of STAT5B mutations in CD4+ large granular lymphocyte leukemia. This was a survey-level run. Generated by immunoSEQ multiplex PCR, the TCRdb table keeps only in-frame clones and is missing some. The sample carries approximately 41,000 clones, about 82% recorded once. The sequence was collected from a human donor in good health. The sample taken for sequencing was CD4+ T cells from blood buffy coats.

The CDR3 coding sequence is TGTGCCAGCAGCTATCAGACAGGGGACTATGGCTACACCTTC. It translates to CASSYQTGDYGYTF. The chain combines TRBV7-2 with TRBJ1-2, with 8 bases identical to TRBD1. V shed 4 bases and J 3 bases; nucleotides not matched to a gene: 4. CDR1 is SGHTA, CDR2 FQGNSA, per germline. The CDR3 is 14 residues long.